The clone carrying this TCR beta chain was observed once. The data were obtained in a study of blood T cell repertoires in COVID-19. Study as a whole: Sources were T cells, B-cell-depleted T cells, or PBMCs; the material itself was cDNA or gDNA.

As originally analysed: Reference gene primer amplification yielded estimated nucleated cell counts. Clones were read by immunoSEQ multiplex PCR, and TCRdb kept only the in-frame ones, dropping some. The DNA gave D and trimming, while V, J and clone size come from that table. This table holds about 190,000 clones, 88% found once. The receptor was isolated from a woman in her thirties or forties who had recovered from COVID-19. The sample consisted of peripheral blood.

CDR3 coding DNA: TGTGCCAGCAGTTGGACAGGTATGAACACTGAAGCTTTCTTT. Amino acids: CASSWTGMNTEAFF. The chain carries TRBV6-5 and TRBJ1-1, with 7 bases that match TRBD1. The CDR3 is 14 amino acids. The germline CDR1 and CDR2 sequences are MNHEY and SVGAGI. The trim removed 4 bases at V and 0 bases at J, leaving 2 bases unmatched.